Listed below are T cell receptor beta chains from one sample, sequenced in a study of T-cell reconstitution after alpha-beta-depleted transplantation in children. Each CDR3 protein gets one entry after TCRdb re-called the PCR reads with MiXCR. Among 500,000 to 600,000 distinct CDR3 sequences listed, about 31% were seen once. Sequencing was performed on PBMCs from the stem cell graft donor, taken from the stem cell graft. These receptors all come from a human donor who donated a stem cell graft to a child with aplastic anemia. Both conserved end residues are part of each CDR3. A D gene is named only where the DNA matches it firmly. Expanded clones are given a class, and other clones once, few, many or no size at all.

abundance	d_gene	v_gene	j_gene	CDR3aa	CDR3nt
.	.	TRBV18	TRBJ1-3	CASSPTVSSGNTIYF	TGTGCCAGCTCACCTACAGTCAGCTCTGGAAACACCATATATTTT
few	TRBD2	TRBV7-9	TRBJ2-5	CASSFPGLAGQETQYF	TGTGCCAGCAGCTTTCCGGGACTAGCGGGGCAAGAGACCCAGTACTTC
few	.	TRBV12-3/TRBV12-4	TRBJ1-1	CASRSFAKQGGTEAFF	TGTGCCAGCAGAAGTTTTGCTAAACAGGGAGGAACTGAAGCTTTCTTT
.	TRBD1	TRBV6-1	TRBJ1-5	CASRRDRSQPQHF	TGTGCCAGCAGGCGGGACAGGAGTCAGCCCCAGCATTTT
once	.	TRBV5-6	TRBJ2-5	CASSLDSSGKETQYF	TGTGCCAGCAGCTTGGACTCTTCAGGGAAAGAGACCCAGTACTTC
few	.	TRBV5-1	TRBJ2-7	CASSLEQGGYEQYF	TGCGCCAGCAGCTTGGAACAGGGAGGCTACGAGCAGTACTTC
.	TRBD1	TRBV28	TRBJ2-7	CASSFSDRPKQYF	TGTGCCAGCAGTTTCTCGGACAGGCCAAAGCAGTACTTC
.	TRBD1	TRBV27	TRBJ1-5	CASRLTGRQPQHF	TGTGCCAGCAGGTTGACAGGGAGACAGCCCCAGCATTTT
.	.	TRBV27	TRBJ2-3	CASGSHRDTQYF	TGTGCCAGCGGGAGCCACAGGGATACGCAGTATTTT
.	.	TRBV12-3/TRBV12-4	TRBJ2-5	CASSSQRWGRETQYF	TGTGCCAGCAGTTCCCAGCGGTGGGGAAGAGAGACCCAGTACTTC
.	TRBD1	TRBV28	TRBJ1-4	CASGQGLFEKLFF	TGTGCCAGCGGACAGGGCCTTTTTGAAAAACTGTTTTTT
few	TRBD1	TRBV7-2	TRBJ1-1	CASSLVQGQNTEAFF	TGTGCCAGCAGCTTAGTACAGGGGCAGAACACTGAAGCTTTCTTT
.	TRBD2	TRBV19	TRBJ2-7	CASSIYGRPSYEQYF	TGTGCCAGTAGTATATACGGGAGGCCGTCCTACGAGCAGTACTTC
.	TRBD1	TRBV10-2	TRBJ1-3	CASRQGLAGNTIYF	TGCGCCAGCCGACAGGGACTCGCCGGAAACACCATATATTTT
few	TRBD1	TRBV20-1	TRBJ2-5	CRPWGQNGETQYF	TGCAGGCCTTGGGGACAGAATGGAGAGACCCAGTACTTC
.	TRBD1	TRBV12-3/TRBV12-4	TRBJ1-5	CASRVDRGGSQPQHF	TGTGCCAGCAGGGTCGACAGGGGCGGTAGTCAGCCCCAGCATTTT
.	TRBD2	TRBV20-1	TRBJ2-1	CSARGREGQYNEQFF	TGCAGTGCTAGAGGGCGGGAGGGCCAGTACAATGAGCAGTTCTTC
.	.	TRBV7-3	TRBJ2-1	CASSLNRHNEQFF	TGTGCCAGCAGCTTAAACAGACACAATGAGCAGTTCTTC
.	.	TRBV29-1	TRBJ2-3	CSVVEIQSTDTQYF	TGCAGCGTGGTGGAGATCCAGAGCACAGATACGCAGTATTTT
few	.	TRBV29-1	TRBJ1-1	CSVAETLNTEAFF	TGCAGCGTTGCCGAGACGCTGAACACTGAAGCTTTCTTT
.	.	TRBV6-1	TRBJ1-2	CASGEGTNYGYTF	TGTGCCAGCGGGGAGGGTACTAACTATGGCTACACCTTC
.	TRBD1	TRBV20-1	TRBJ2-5	CSAETGRLQETQYF	TGCAGTGCTGAGACAGGGCGCCTCCAAGAGACCCAGTACTTC
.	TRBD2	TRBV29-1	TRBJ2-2	CSYKTGTTNTGELFF	TGCAGCTATAAGACCGGGACTACGAACACCGGGGAGCTGTTTTTT